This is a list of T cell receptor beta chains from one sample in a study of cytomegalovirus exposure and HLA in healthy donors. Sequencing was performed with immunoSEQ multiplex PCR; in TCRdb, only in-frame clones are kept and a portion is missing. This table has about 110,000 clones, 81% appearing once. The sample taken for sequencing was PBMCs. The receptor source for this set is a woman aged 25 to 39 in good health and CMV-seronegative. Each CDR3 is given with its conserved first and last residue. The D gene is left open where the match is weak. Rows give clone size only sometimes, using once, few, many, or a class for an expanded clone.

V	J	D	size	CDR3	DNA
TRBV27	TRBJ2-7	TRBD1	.	CASSLTDRGRHEQYF	TGTGCCAGCAGTTTAACGGACAGGGGTCGGCACGAGCAGTACTTC
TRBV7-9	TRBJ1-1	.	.	CASSFSGDTEAFF	TGTGCCAGCAGCTTTTCAGGGGACACTGAAGCTTTCTTT
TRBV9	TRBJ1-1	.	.	CASSSHLGENTEAFF	TGTGCCAGCAGCAGCCATTTGGGAGAGAACACTGAAGCTTTCTTT
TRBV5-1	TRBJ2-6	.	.	CASSSAVSGANVLTF	TGCGCCAGCAGCTCGGCGGTCTCTGGGGCCAACGTCCTGACTTTC
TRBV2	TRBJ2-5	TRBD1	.	CASRPLTGVGETQYF	TGTGCCAGCAGGCCGCTTACAGGGGTAGGGGAGACCCAGTACTTC
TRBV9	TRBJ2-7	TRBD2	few	CASSVGTSGTSYEQYF	TGTGCCAGCAGCGTGGGGACTAGCGGGACCTCCTACGAGCAGTACTTC
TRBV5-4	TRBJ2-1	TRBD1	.	CASSGQGYNEQFF	TGTGCCAGCAGCGGACAGGGGTACAATGAGCAGTTCTTC
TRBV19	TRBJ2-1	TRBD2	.	CASRKQTGTSSYNEQFF	TGTGCCAGTAGAAAACAAACCGGGACTAGCAGTTACAATGAGCAGTTCTTC
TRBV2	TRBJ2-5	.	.	CASIWQGLETQYF	TGTGCCAGCATATGGCAGGGATTAGAGACCCAGTACTTC
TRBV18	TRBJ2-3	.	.	CASSERAGETDTQYF	TGTGCCAGCTCAGAGAGGGCAGGGGAAACAGATACGCAGTATTTT
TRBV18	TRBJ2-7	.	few	CASSPSTNEQYF	TGTGCCAGCTCACCATCTACGAACGAGCAGTACTTC
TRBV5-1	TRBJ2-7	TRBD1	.	CASSLVQGAAYEQYF	TGCGCCAGCAGCTTGGTTCAGGGGGCGGCCTACGAGCAGTACTTC
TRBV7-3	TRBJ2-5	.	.	CASSLNGKTQYF	TGTGCCAGCAGCTTAAACGGGAAGACCCAGTACTTC
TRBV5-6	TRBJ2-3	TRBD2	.	CASSLVWAGGPSDTQYF	TGTGCCAGCAGCTTGGTTTGGGCGGGAGGGCCATCAGATACGCAGTATTTT
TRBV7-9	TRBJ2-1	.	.	CASSPPPKVTVAYNEQFF	TGTGCCAGCAGCCCGCCCCCGAAGGTGACAGTGGCCTACAATGAGCAGTTCTTC
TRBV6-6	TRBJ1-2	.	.	CASSYSTQLYGYTF	TGTGCCAGCAGTTACTCGACACAGCTCTATGGCTACACCTTC
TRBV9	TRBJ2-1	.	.	CASSVELQWEQFF	TGTGCCAGCAGCGTAGAACTTCAATGGGAGCAGTTCTTC
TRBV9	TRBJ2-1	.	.	CASSRLPPYNEQFF	TGTGCCAGCAGCCGACTTCCACCCTACAATGAGCAGTTCTTC
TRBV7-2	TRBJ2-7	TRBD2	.	CASSLRASGSYEQYF	TGTGCCAGCAGCTTAAGGGCTAGCGGCTCCTACGAGCAGTACTTC
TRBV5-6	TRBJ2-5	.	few	CASSRRRDQETQYF	TGTGCCAGCAGCCGCAGGAGGGACCAAGAGACCCAGTACTTC
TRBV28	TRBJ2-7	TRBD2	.	CASSLRGLVFYEQYF	TGTGCCAGCAGTTTACGGGGACTAGTTTTCTACGAGCAGTACTTC
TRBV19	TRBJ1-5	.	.	CASSIRQDQPQHF	TGTGCCAGTAGTATCAGACAAGATCAGCCCCAGCATTTT
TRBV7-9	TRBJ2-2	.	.	CASSPREQNTGELFF	TGCGCCAGCAGCCCTCGGGAGCAAAACACCGGGGAGCTGTTTTTT
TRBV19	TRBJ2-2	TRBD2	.	CASRGLAGAAGELFF	TGTGCCAGTAGGGGACTAGCGGGAGCGGCCGGGGAGCTGTTTTTT
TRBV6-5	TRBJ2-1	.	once	CASSYSGDNEQFF	TGTGCCAGCAGTTACTCCGGAGACAATGAGCAGTTCTTC
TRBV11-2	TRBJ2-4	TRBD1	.	CASSPGQSASGAKNIQYF	TGTGCCAGCAGCCCGGGACAGTCAGCTTCGGGGGCCAAAAACATTCAGTACTTC
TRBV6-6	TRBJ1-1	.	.	CASSYEGVRNTEAFF	TGTGCCAGCAGTTACGAAGGGGTCCGAAACACTGAAGCTTTCTTT
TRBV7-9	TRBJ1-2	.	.	CASTYDRHSLGYTF	TGTGCCAGCACCTATGACAGGCACAGCCTTGGCTACACCTTC
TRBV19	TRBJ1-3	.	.	CASKGFGNTIYF	TGTGCCAGTAAGGGGTTCGGAAACACCATATATTTT
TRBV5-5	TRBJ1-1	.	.	CASSLDRSNTEAFF	TGTGCCAGCAGCCTAGACAGGTCGAACACTGAAGCTTTCTTT
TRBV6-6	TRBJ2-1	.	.	CASRDRGSYNEQFF	TGTGCCAGCAGGGACCGGGGATCCTACAATGAGCAGTTCTTC
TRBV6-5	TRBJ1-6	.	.	CASSYLKYNSPLHF	TGTGCCAGCAGTTACTTAAAATATAATTCCCCCCTCCACTTT
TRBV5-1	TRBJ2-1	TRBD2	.	CASSSRTSGSDEQFF	TGCGCCAGCAGCTCCCGGACTAGCGGGAGTGATGAGCAGTTCTTC
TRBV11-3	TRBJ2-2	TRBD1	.	CASSSTGGEFGGELFF	TGTGCCAGCAGCTCAACAGGGGGCGAATTTGGCGGGGAGCTGTTTTTT
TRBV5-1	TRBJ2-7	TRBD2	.	CASSYGLAGGIPYEQYF	TGCGCCAGCAGCTACGGACTAGCGGGAGGGATCCCCTACGAGCAGTACTTC
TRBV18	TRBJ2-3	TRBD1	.	CASSPPLGQGPTDTQYF	TGTGCCAGCTCACCACCATTGGGACAGGGACCGACGGATACGCAGTATTTT
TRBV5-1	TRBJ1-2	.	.	CASSLGRATYGYTF	TGCGCCAGCAGCTTGGGCAGGGCGACCTATGGCTACACCTTC
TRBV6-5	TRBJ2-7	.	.	CASSFGRDNPYEQYF	TGTGCCAGCAGTTTTGGCCGGGACAACCCCTACGAGCAGTACTTC
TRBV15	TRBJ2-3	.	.	CATSRDTTPRFHRAQYF	TGTGCCACCAGCAGAGATACAACCCCGCGTTTTCACAGGGCGCAGTATTTT
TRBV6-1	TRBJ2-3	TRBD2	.	CAGSSAGGKDTQYF	TGTGCCGGAAGTTCCGCGGGAGGTAAAGATACGCAGTATTTT
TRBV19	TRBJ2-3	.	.	CASSEGLSTDTQYF	TGTGCCAGTAGCGAGGGACTTTCCACAGATACGCAGTATTTT
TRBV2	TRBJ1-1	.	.	CASSDRGNTEAFF	TGTGCCAGCAGTGACAGGGGGAACACTGAAGCTTTCTTT
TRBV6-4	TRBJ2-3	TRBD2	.	CASRPLAPVFTDTQYF	TGTGCCAGCAGACCACTAGCGCCCGTCTTCACAGATACGCAGTATTTT
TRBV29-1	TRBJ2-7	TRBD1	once	CPAGQGTYEQYF	TGCCCGGCGGGACAGGGGACCTACGAGCAGTACTTC
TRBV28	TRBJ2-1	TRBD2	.	CASILAGARNEQFF	TGTGCCAGCATTCTAGCGGGGGCTAGGAATGAGCAGTTCTTC
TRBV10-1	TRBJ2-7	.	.	CASSESGTGIYEQYF	TGCGCCAGCAGTGAGTCGGGTACCGGGATATACGAGCAGTACTTC